The entry below gives a single T cell receptor beta chain sequence along with its context. The antigen remains unidentified. These data are taken from a study of OX40 agonist ivuxolimab in advanced cancers. For the study at large: Ivuxolimab, an antibody that agonizes OX40 (CD134), was administered to the patients. Dose-escalation patients were diagnosed with hepatocellular carcinoma, melanoma, renal cell cancer or head and neck cancer.

The assay was immunoSEQ multiplex PCR, and TCRdb's table has in-frame clones only and misses some. The sample includes fewer than 35,000 clones, roughly 79% of them seen just once. General observations from the study: In the 0.1 to 3.0 mg/kg range, CD4+ and CD8+ blood T cells had expanded clonally by week 6. Clonal expansion in partial responders at 0.1-3.0 mg/kg ranked among the lowest.

The specimen comprised CD4+ or CD8+ T cells sorted from blood, sampled in a trial of the OX40 agonist ivuxolimab. This receptor was identified in an adult with an advanced solid tumor such as melanoma, head and neck, liver or kidney cancer.

CDR3 amino acids: CASSLVEAPPSYGYTF. In nucleotides, the CDR3 is TGTGCCAGCAGCTTAGTCGAGGCCCCTCCTAGCTATGGCTACACCTTC. V usage is TRBV11-2 and J usage is TRBJ1-2, with D uncertain. Germline lookup yields CDR1 SGHAT and CDR2 FQNNGV. The CDR3 totals 16 residues. Trimming removed 1 base at V and 4 bases at J, with 16 bases between. The variable domain in full, with the rest retrieved from reference TRBV11-2 and TRBJ1-2, is EAGVAQSPRYKIIEKRQSVAFWCNPISGHATLYWYQQILGQGPKLLIQFQNNGVVDDSQLPKDRFSAERLKGVDSTLKIQPAKLEDSAVYLCASSLVEAPPSYGYTFGSGTRLTVV.